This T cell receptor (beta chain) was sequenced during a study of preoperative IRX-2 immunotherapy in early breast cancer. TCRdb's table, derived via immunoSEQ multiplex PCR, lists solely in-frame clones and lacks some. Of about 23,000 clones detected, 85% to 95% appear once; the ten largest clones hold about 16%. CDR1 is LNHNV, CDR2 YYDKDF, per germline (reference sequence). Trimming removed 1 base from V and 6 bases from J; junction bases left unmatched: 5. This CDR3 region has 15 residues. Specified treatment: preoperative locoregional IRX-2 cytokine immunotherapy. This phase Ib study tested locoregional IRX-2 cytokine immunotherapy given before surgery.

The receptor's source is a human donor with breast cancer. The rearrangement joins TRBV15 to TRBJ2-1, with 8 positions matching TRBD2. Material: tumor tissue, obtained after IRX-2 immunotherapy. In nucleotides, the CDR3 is TGTGCCACCAGCAGAGTGTTGGGGACTAGCAATGAGCAGTTCTTC. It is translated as CATSRVLGTSNEQFF.